This T cell receptor beta chain was found in a study of blood T cell repertoires in COVID-19. Per the original data handling: Estimation of nucleated cell counts was performed using reference gene primer amplification. Here immunoSEQ multiplex PCR was the method, and the copy in TCRdb shows in-frame clones only, minus some. That table gives V, J and clone size, and the DNA gave D and trimming. The sample has roughly 100,000 clones; 88% are singletons. This TCR came from a human donor in a cohort sampled during active COVID-19. Sequencing was carried out using peripheral blood.

DNA for the CDR3: TGTGCCAGCAGAGCCGGGGGCTCCTACAATGAGCAGTTCTTC. Its translation: CASRAGGSYNEQFF. The J gene is TRBJ2-1, the V gene TRBV7-2; possibly TRBD2 for D (6 bases). V lost 6 bases to trimming and J lost 0 bases, with 9 bases between them. The CDR3 sequence is 14 residues long. Per the germline V gene, CDR1 is SGHTA and CDR2 is FQGNSA.